This TCR beta chain was sequenced for a study of CD8 T cells in ankylosing spondylitis. Study-wide results and limits: Roughly eight highly homologous variants formed a TCR beta motif that appeared characteristic of ankylosing spondylitis blood.

Via MiXCR, TCRdb re-called the 5' RACE reads, giving one row per CDR3 protein. The repertoire includes about 390,000 distinct CDR3 sequences, around 20% of them detected once, and about 15% sits in the top ten. Germline CDR1 and CDR2: LGHNA and YNFKEQ. The V and J ends lost 1 base and 4 bases respectively, with 17 bases between them. CDR3 length equals 16 residues. To note about this clonotype: No antigen is known for it.

The sequenced sample was blood, either unsorted or a sorted T cell fraction (not recorded which). This sequence was found in a male donor with ankylosing spondylitis. The chain is built from TRBV4-2 and TRBJ2-7; D is unresolved. CDR3 residues: CASSQGVPEVGYEQYF. For the CDR3, the DNA is TGTGCCAGCAGCCAAGGGGTGCCCGAAGTCGGATACGAGCAGTACTTC.